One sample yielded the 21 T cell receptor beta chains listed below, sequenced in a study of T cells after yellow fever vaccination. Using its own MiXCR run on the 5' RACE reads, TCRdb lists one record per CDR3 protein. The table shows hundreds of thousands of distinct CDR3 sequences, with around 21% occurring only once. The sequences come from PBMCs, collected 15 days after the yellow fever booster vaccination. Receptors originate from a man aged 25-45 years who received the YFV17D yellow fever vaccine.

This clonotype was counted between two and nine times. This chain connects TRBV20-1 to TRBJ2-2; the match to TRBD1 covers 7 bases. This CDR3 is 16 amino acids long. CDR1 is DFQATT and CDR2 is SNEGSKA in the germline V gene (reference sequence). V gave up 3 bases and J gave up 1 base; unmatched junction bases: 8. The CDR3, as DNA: TGCAGTGCTAGCGAAGGTGGGACAGTGAACACCGGGGAGCTGTTTTTT. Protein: CSASEGGTVNTGELFF.

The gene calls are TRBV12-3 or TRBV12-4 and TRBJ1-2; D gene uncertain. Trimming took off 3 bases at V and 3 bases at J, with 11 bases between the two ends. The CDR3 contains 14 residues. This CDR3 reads CASSFRMRDYGYTF. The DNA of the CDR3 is TGTGCCAGCAGTTTTCGGATGAGAGACTATGGCTACACCTTC.

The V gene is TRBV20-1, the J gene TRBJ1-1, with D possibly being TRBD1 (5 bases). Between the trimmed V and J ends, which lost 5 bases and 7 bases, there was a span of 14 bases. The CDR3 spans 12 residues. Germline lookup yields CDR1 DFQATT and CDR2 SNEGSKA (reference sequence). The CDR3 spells CSAFRDGVEAFF. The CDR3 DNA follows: TGCAGTGCTTTCCGGGACGGAGTTGAAGCTTTCTTT.

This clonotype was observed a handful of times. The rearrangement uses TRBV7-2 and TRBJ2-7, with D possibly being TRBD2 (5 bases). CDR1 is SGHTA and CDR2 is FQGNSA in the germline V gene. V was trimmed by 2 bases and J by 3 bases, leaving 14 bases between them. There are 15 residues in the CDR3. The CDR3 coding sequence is TGTGCCAGCAGCTTATACCGGGGAGAGGACTACGAGCAGTACTTC. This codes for CASSLYRGEDYEQYF.

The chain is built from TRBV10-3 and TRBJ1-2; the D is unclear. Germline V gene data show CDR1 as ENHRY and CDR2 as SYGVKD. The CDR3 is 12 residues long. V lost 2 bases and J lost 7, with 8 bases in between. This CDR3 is CAISEASGGYTF. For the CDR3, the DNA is TGTGCCATCAGTGAGGCCAGTGGTGGCTACACCTTC.

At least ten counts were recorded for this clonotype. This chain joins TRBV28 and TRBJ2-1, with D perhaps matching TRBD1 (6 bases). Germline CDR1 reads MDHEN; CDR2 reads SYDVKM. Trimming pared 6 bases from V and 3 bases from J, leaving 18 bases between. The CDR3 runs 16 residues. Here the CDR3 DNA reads TGTGCCAGCAGCAGCCCACAGGGAAGGGGCTACAATGAGCAGTTCTTC. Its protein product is CASSSPQGRGYNEQFF.

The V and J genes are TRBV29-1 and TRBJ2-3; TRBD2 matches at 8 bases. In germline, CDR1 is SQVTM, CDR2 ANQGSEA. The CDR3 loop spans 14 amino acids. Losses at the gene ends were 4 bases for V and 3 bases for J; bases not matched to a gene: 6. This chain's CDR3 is CSVGRGAKTDTQYF. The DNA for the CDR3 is TGCAGCGTTGGGCGGGGGGCGAAAACAGATACGCAGTATTTT.

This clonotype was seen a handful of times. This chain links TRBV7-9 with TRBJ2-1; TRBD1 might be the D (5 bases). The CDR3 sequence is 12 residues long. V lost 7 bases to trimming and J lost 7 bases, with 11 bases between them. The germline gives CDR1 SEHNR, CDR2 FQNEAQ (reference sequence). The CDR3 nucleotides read TGTGCCAGCACCTCAAGGGGTAATGAGCAGTTCTTC. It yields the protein CASTSRGNEQFF.

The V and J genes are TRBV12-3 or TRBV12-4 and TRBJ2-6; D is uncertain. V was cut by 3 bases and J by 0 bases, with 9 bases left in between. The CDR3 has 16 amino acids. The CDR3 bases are TGTGCCAGCAGTTTCCCTATAGTCTCTGGGGCCAACGTCCTGACTTTC. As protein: CASSFPIVSGANVLTF.

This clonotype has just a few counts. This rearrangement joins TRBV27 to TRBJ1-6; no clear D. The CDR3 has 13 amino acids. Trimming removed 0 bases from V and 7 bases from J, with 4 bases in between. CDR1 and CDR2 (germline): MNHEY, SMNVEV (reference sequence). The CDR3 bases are TGTGCCAGCAGTTTATCTCCAAATTCACCCCTCCACTTT. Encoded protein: CASSLSPNSPLHF.

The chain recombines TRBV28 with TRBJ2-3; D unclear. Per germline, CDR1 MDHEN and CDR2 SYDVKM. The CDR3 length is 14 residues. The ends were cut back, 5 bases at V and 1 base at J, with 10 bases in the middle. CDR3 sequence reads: CASSISSRTDTQYF. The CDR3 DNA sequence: TGTGCCAGCAGTATCAGCAGCCGCACAGATACGCAGTATTTT.

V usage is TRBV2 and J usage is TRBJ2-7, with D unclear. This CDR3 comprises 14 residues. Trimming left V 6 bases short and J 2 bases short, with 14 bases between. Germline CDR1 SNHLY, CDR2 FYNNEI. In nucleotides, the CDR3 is TGTGCCAGCAGGCTGGAAGCTGGACCCTACGAGCAGTACTTC. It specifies CASRLEAGPYEQYF.

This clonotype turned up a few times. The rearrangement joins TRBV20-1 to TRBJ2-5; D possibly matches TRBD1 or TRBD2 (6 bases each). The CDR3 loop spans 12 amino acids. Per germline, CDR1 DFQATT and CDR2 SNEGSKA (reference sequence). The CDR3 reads CGGRGTEETQYF. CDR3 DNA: TGCGGGGGCCGGGGGACGGAAGAGACCCAGTACTTC.

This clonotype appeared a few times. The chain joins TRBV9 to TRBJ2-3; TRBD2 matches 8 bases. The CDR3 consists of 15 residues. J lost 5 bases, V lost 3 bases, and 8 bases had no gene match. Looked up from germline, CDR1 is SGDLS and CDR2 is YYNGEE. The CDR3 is CASSAAWAGGDTQYF. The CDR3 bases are TGTGCCAGCAGCGCAGCATGGGCGGGAGGAGATACGCAGTATTTT.

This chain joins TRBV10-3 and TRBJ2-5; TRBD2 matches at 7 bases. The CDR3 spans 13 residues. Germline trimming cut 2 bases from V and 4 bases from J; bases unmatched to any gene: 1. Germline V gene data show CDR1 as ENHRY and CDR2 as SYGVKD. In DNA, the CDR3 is TGTGCCATCAGTGAGGGGAGGGTAGAGACCCAGTACTTC. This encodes CAISEGRVETQYF.

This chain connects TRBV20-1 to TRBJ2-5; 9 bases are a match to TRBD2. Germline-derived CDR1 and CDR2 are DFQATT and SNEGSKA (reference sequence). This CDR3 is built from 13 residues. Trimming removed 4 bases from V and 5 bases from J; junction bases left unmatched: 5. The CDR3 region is CSATPSGAETQYF. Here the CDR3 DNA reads TGCAGTGCTACGCCTAGCGGGGCGGAGACCCAGTACTTC.

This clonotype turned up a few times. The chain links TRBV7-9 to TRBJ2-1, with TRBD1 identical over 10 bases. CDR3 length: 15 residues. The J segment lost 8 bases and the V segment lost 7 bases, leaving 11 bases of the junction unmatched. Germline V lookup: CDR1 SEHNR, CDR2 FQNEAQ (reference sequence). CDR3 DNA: TGTGCCAGCAAAATCGCGGGACAGGGGAGGGATGAGCAGTTCTTC. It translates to CASKIAGQGRDEQFF.

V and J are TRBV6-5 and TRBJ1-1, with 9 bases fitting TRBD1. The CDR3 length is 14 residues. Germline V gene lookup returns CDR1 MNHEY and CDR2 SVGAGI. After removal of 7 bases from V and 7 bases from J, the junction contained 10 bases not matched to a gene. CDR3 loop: CASNRGQGTIEAFF. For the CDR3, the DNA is TGTGCCAGCAACCGCGGACAGGGGACTATTGAAGCTTTCTTT.

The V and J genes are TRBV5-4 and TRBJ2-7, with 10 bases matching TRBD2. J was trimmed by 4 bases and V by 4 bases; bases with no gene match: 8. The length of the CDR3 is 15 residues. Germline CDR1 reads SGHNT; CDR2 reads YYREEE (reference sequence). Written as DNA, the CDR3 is TGTGCCAGCAGCCCAGGACTAGCGGACGTATACGAGCAGTACTTC. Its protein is CASSPGLADVYEQYF. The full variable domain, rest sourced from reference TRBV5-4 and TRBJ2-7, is ETGVTQSPTHLIKTRGQQVTLRCSSQSGHNTVSWYQQALGQGPQFIFQYYREEENGRGNFPPRFSGLQFPNYSSELNVNALELDDSALYLCASSPGLADVYEQYFGPGTRLTVT.

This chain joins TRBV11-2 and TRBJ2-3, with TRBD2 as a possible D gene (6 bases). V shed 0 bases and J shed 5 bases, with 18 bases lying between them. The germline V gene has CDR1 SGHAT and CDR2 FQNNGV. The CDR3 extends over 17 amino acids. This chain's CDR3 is CASSLDQHRRLEDTQYF. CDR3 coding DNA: TGTGCCAGCAGCTTAGATCAACACCGGAGACTAGAAGATACGCAGTATTTT.

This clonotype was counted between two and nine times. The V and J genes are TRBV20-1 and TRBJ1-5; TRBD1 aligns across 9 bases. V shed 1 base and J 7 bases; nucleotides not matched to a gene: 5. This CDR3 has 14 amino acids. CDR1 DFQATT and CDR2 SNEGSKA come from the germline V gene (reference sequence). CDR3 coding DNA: TGCAGTGCTAGAGGCGGACAGGGGCCCCAGCCCCAGCATTTT. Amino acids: CSARGGQGPQPQHF.